Reported below is one TCR beta chain. The sample is drawn from a study of blood T cell repertoires in COVID-19. Study overall: Whether acute or convalescent, the COVID-19 samples came from the United States, Italy and Spain. T cells, B-cell-depleted T cells, or PBMCs supplied cDNA or gDNA.

The V gene lost 6 bases and the J gene lost 2 bases, with 11 bases spanning the gap. Germline CDR1 reads MNHEY; CDR2 reads SVGAGI. The CDR3 runs to 14 residues. Generated by immunoSEQ multiplex PCR, the TCRdb table keeps only in-frame clones and is missing some. This sample yields hundreds of thousands of clones, of which roughly nine tenths are seen a single time; roughly 10% belongs to the top ten. Input material: peripheral blood. This sequence was found in a woman aged 25 to 39 with COVID-19, enrolled during active disease. The chain uses TRBV6-5 and TRBJ1-5, with a tentative D call TRBD1 (6 bases). CDR3 residues: CASRSYRGNQPQHF. The CDR3 region has the DNA TGTGCCAGCAGATCTTACAGGGGCAATCAGCCCCAGCATTTT.